This TCR beta chain emerged from a study of blood T cell repertoires in COVID-19. This CDR3 spans 16 amino acids. With 0 bases clipped from V and 2 bases from J, the junction kept 6 bases outside the gene matches. Germline V CDR1 and CDR2: SGHRS, YFSETQ. As originally analysed: Amplified reference gene primers provided the basis for estimating nucleated cell counts. The table came from immunoSEQ multiplex PCR; TCRdb's copy has only in-frame clones and leaves some out. That table supplies the V and J calls and clone size; D and trimming were determined from the DNA. The data hold more than 300,000 clones, with more than 85% observed a single time. Enrollees, roughly 18 to 95 years old, lived in 25 or so US areas.

Sequencing input: PBMCs or T cells enriched from blood (not recorded which). This chain connects TRBV5-1 to TRBJ2-3; 7 bases agree with TRBD1. This sequence originates from a woman in her 40s who had been exposed to COVID-19. The CDR3 here is CASSLGPGQFTDTQYF. The CDR3 region has the DNA TGCGCCAGCAGCTTGGGGCCGGGACAGTTCACAGATACGCAGTATTTT. Based on the CDR3 plus reference TRBV5-1 and TRBJ2-3, the full variable domain is KAGVTQTPRYLIKTRGQQVTLSCSPISGHRSVSWYQQTPGQGLQFLFEYFSETQRNKGNFPGRFSGRQFSNSRSEMNVSTLELGDSALYLCASSLGPGQFTDTQYFGPGTRLTVL.